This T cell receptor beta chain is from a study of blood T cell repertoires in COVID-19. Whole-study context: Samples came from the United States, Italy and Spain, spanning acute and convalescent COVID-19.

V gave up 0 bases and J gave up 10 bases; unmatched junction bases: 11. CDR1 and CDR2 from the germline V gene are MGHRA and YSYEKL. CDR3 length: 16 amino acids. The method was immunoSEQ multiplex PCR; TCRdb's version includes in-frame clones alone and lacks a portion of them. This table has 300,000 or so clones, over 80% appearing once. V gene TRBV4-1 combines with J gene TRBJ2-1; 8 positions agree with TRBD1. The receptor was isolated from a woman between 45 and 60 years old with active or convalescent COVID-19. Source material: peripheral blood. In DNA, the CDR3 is TGCGCCAGCAGCCAAGATACAACCAGGGGGCTGCGGGAGCAGTTCTTC. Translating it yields CASSQDTTRGLREQFF.